This is a list of T cell receptor beta chains from one sample in a study of regulatory T cells in long-lasting Graves disease. TCRdb analysed the multiplex PCR reads with MiXCR anew, one entry per CDR3 protein. Here the sample spans 300,000 to 400,000 distinct CDR3 sequences, about 20% being singletons. The sample here was peripheral blood mononuclear cells (PBMCs), taken when the disease was refractory, from a patient treated with antithyroid drugs. The receptors stem from a female donor with Graves disease. CDR3s include the opening cysteine and the closing phenylalanine or tryptophan. The size of a clone is reported for some rows only, either as once, few or many, or as a class for expanded clones.

TRBJ2-5 few TRBV7-9 CASRPMGQGTSRETQYF
TRBJ1-1 many TRBV7-2 CASSRGATEAFF
TRBJ1-1 . TRBV6-5 CASSYSWTLMGGDTEALF
TRBJ2-7 . TRBV4-2 CASGEDRGSYEQYF
TRBJ2-2 many TRBV30 CAWSVLQGIGELFF
TRBJ1-2 many TRBV6-1 CASSLGGTYGYTF
TRBJ1-5 many TRBV12-3/TRBV12-4 CASSPRKQPQHF
TRBJ1-1 many TRBV5-1 CASSGGQRNTEAFF
TRBJ2-7 . TRBV7-8 CASSPAGTSGRAFYEQYF
TRBJ1-1 . TRBV6-1 CASSEVRMNTEAFF
TRBJ2-2 many TRBV28 CASSYVLVKPSGELFF
TRBJ2-4 many TRBV30 CAWARGGGDIQYF
TRBJ2-7 many TRBV7-9 CASSFTTSASYEQYF
TRBJ2-2 . TRBV3-1 CASKRGGTGELFF
TRBJ1-1 . TRBV18 CASSHRGWEKTEAFF
TRBJ2-7 many TRBV20-1 CSARDPIANEQYF
TRBJ1-5 . TRBV7-8 CASSQDQIHQPQHF
TRBJ1-1 few TRBV29-1 CSVARQGTNTEAFF
TRBJ2-7 few TRBV20-1 CSARLAGAHEQYF
TRBJ2-5 . TRBV20-1 CSAREGGGETQYF
TRBJ2-7 many TRBV6-1 CASSHSLGSAYEQYF
TRBJ1-1 many TRBV27 CASRPDRHYTEAFF
TRBJ2-7 many TRBV6-2/TRBV6-3 CASSYSRDRGYEQYF
TRBJ1-1 many TRBV3-1 CASSPAENTEAFF
TRBJ1-5 many TRBV15 CATSRGGTNQPQHF
TRBJ2-5 many TRBV7-9 CASSLGPYWETQYF
TRBJ1-2 . TRBV7-2 CASSLGQANNYGYTF
TRBJ1-5 many TRBV30 CAWGDRESSQPQHF
TRBJ1-2 many TRBV2 CASSEGQGNYGYTF
TRBJ2-7 many TRBV27 CASSLSHRANEQYF
TRBJ1-2 . TRBV7-3 CASSPEGGRASYGYTF
TRBJ1-6 once TRBV7-9 CASSLGGPYSPLHF
TRBJ1-2 many TRBV7-8 CASSLEGQAYYGYTF
TRBJ1-3 . TRBV10-3 CAISSKVGGTSGNTIYF
TRBJ1-5 many TRBV6-1 CASSAVQGSYQPQHF
. many TRBV28 CASSSRLAGGQETQFF
TRBJ2-5 many TRBV4-1 CASSQRGGTETQYF
TRBJ1-6 . TRBV9 CASSVDRSPLHF
TRBJ1-4 few TRBV19 CASTTTGSGWNEKLFF
TRBJ2-7 . TRBV4-1 CASSQDTGQGAYEQYF
TRBJ1-3 . TRBV7-9 CASSLEGAVTGNTIYF
TRBJ2-7 . TRBV5-1 CASSSLGGAYEQYF
TRBJ1-4 many TRBV2 CASSEQGGSFEKLFF
TRBJ1-5 few TRBV7-4 CASSPTSKRPYRTQHF
TRBJ1-6 many TRBV7-2 CASSPRQGSSPLHF
TRBJ2-2 many TRBV30 CAWSAPWDTGELFF
TRBJ2-3 . TRBV28 CASRPRGRHTQYF
TRBJ2-2 . TRBV19 CASRLLGEGNTGELFF
TRBJ1-5 few TRBV7-3 CAGTCGVPAPYQPQHF